Included here is one T cell receptor beta chain sequence, with context. Its antigen is currently not known. No quality values exist for individual bases; no much larger clone is one base distant. The data originate from a study of TIL therapy for anti-PD-1-resistant metastatic lung cancer (dated by TCRdb to about 2021). Context from the whole study: Among the enrolled patients, the median age was nearly 55 years (range 38-75), and the median tumor PD-L1 proportion score was roughly 6.4%. The cohort was predominantly lung adenocarcinoma, with a handful of EGFR-mutant and two ALK-rearranged tumors, and half of patients were current or former smokers. Across the cohort, whole-exome sequencing showed a median non-synonymous tumor mutation burden of 1.5 mutations per megabase. Clonotypes were tracked across tumor, expanded TIL product and serial blood samples by T cell receptor beta sequencing of tumor and peripheral blood. On the study overall, not on this receptor specifically: High clonal turnover was observed in TIL culture, with many enriched product clones not detected in the baseline tumor, which suggested clonal contraction rather than faithful expansion. Higher clonality and lower diversity were observed in expanded TIL cultures than in baseline intratumoral T cells (median clonality roughly 6% vs 31%, p < 0.0001). The study protocol defined all tumor marker inferences as exploratory. Generalizability was limited because the cohort was highly selected, with more treatment-naive, never-smoker and oncogene-addicted patients included than is typical.

The time point tag for this specimen amounts to: pre-treatment sample, taken before nivolumab and TIL therapy. Baseline tumor samples were excised metastases, mostly pleural nodules or supraclavicular lymph nodes, from the same resection used to grow TIL. Tumors were collected before any PD-1/PD-L1 blockade, after which patients were given nivolumab, and patients who progressed were given lymphodepletion, an infusion of expanded TIL and IL-2. Adults with stage 4 NSCLC were enrolled in a dual-center phase I trial from October 2017 to early 2020. Samples came from a single-arm, open-label phase I trial of tumor-infiltrating lymphocyte therapy with nivolumab in advanced non-small cell lung cancer. Portions of each resected tumor were snap-frozen in liquid nitrogen and stored at -80 °C. Tumor regions of interest were chosen on H&E sections by laser-capture macrodissection, pulverized into 15 mg aliquots, and extracted with Qiagen Allprep kits.

CDR1 is given as SGHNT and CDR2 as YYREEE, both from the germline V gene (reference sequence). V and J lose 1 base and 7 bases, and a span of 15 bases separates them. CDR3 length: 14 amino acids, cysteine to phenylalanine. Of the read, only the CDR3 DNA is kept; its 42 bases are in frame from base 1. Using bias-controlled multiplex PCR with the immunoSEQ v3 hsTCRB kit, the TCR beta CDR3 regions were amplified from genomic DNA. An Illumina NextSeq 500 was used to sequence the TCR libraries, reaching approximately 2.1 million read pairs at survey level or about 4.5-6 million at deep level. In the original analysis: V, D and J genes were assigned, non-productive sequences were removed, and clonality was reported by immunoSEQ Analyzer software. Repertoires of infused TIL and blood were compared using productive Simpson clonality and the Morisita overlap index of productive TRB rearrangements. In its TCRdb copy, this immuneACCESS table keeps in-frame sequences only and misses some clones. Where compared with another copy, unresolved V genes explain less than half of these, and the others have no known cause. Clone size and V and J calls were adopted from that table, with D and trimming inferred from the DNA. In all, the sample holds about 100,000 clones, and about three fifths of those were seen once. The leading ten clones occupy around 9.9% of the sample.

The sequence is built from TRBV5-4 and TRBJ2-7; 5 matching bases give a weak D call of TRBD1. The clonotype comes from a person aged 25-79 years with non-small cell lung cancer. The sequenced sample was tumor tissue, obtained at baseline. The CDR3 reads CASSLQGRAREQYF. In nucleotide form, the sequence is TGTGCCAGCAGCTTGCAAGGCAGGGCGCGGGAGCAGTACTTC.